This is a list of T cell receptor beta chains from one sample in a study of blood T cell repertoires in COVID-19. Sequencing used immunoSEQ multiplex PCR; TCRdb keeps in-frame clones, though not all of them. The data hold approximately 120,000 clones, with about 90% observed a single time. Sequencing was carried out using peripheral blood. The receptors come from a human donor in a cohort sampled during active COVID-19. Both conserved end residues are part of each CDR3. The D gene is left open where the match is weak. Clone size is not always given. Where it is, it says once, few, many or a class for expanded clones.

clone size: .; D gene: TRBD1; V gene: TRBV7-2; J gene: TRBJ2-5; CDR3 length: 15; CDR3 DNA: TGTGCCAGCACCCCCGGGACAGCAACCCAAGAGACCCAGTACTTC; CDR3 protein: CASTPGTATQETQYF
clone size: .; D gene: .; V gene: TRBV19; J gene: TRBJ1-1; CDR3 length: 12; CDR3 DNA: TGTGCCAGTCAGGGACCGGGAGGGCAAGCTTTCTTT; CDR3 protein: CASQGPGGQAFF
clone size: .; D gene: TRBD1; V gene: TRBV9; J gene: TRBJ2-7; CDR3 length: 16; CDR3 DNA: TGTGCCACTCCTTACGGAGAACAGGGGGCCATCTACGAGCAGTACTTC; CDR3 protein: CATPYGEQGAIYEQYF
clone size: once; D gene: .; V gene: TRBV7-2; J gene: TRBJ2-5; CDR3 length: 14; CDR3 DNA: TGTGCCAGCAGCTTATCCCTAGCATCGGAGACCCAGTACTTC; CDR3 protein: CASSLSLASETQYF
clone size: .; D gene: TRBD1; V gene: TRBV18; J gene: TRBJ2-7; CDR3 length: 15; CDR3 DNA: TGTGCCAGCTCACCACCCAGCAGGGGGCGCTACGAGCAGTACTTC; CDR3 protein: CASSPPSRGRYEQYF
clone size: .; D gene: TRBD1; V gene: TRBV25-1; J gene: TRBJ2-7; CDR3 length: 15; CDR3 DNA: TGTGCCAGCAGTGCAATAGGACAGGCGTCGGGAGAGCAGTACTTC; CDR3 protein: CASSAIGQASGEQYF
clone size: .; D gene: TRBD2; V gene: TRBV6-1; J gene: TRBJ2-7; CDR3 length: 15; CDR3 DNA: TGTGCCAGCAGTGACGTGGCGGGGGGGCCGTTCGAGCAGTACTTC; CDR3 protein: CASSDVAGGPFEQYF
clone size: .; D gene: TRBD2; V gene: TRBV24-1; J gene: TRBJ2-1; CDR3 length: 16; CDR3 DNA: TGTGCCACCAGTGGAGGGACTAGCGGGGGGTACAATGAGCAGTTCTTC; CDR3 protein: CATSGGTSGGYNEQFF
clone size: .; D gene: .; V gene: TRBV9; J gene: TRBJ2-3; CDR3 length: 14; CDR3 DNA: TGTGCCAGCAGCGTAGCGTCTAGATCAGATACGCAGTATTTT; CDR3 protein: CASSVASRSDTQYF
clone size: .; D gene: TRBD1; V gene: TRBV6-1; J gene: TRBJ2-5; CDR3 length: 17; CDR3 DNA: TGTGCCAGCAGTGAAGCGCGTCCAGGGGGCGTAAGGGAGACCCAGTACTTC; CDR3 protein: CASSEARPGGVRETQYF
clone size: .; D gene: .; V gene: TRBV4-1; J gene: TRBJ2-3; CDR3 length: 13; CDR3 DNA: TGCGCCAGCAGCGGTTCACCGGCAGATACGCAGTATTTT; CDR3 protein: CASSGSPADTQYF
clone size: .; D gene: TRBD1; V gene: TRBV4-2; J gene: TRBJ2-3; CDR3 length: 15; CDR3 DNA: TGTGCCAGCAGCCCCGTGGACAGGGAAGCGGATACGCAGTATTTT; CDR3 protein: CASSPVDREADTQYF
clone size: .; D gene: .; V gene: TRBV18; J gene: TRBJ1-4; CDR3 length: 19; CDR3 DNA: TGTGCCAGCTCACCTACTGCAGGGGTTTTACCGGTTGTTAATGAAAAACTGTTTTTT; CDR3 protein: CASSPTAGVLPVVNEKLFF
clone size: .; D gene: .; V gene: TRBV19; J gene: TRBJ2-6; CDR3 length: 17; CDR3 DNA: TGTGCCAGTAGTATAGGGGCCACCATCTCTGGGGCCAACGTCCTGACTTTC; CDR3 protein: CASSIGATISGANVLTF
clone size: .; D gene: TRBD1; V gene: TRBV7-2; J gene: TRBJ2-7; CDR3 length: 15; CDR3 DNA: TGTGCCAGCAGCTTAGGGGCAGGGGGCGCGGAAGAGCAGTACTTC; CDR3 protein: CASSLGAGGAEEQYF
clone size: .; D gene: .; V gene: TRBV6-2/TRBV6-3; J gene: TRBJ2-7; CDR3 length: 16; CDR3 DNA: TGTGCCAGCAGTTACCTGAGACCGCAACGAGACAACGAGCAGTACTTC; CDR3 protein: CASSYLRPQRDNEQYF
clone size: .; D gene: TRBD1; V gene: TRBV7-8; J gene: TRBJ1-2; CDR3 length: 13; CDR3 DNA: TGTGCCAGCAGCGCACAGGGGAACTATGGCTACACCTTC; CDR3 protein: CASSAQGNYGYTF
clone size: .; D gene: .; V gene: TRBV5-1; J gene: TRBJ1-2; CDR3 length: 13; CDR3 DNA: TGCGCCAGCAGCTCCGACTCGAACTATGGCTACACCTTC; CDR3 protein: CASSSDSNYGYTF
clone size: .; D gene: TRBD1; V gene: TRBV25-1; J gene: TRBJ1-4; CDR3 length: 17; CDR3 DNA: TGTGCCACCCTAGTCCCGGGACAGGGTTGGTCAGGGGAAAAACTGTTTTTT; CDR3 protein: CATLVPGQGWSGEKLFF
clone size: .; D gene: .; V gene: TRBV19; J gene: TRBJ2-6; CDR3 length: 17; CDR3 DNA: TGTGCCAGTAGTATACCGGGGAAGGTCTCTGGGGCCAACGTCCTGACTTTC; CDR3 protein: CASSIPGKVSGANVLTF
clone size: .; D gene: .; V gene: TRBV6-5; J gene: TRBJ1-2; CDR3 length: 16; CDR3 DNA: TGTGCCAGCAGTTATTGGCAGGGAAGTTTTTTCTATGGCTACACCTTC; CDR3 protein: CASSYWQGSFFYGYTF
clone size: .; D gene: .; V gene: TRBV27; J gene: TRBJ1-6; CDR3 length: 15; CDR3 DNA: TGTGCCAGCAGTTTGTCTGGCAGTTCAAATTCACCCCTCCACTTT; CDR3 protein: CASSLSGSSNSPLHF
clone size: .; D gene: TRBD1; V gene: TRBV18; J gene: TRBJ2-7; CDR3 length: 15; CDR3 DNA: TGTGCCAGCTCTAGCCGGGACAGCTCTCCCTACGAGCAGTACTTC; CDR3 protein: CASSSRDSSPYEQYF
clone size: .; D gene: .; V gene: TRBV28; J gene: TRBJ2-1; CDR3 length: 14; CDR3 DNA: TGTGCCAGCAGTCTAGGGGGACCAAACAATGAGCAGTTCTTC; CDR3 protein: CASSLGGPNNEQFF
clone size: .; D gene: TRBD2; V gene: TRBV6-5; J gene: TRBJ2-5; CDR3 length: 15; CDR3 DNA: TGTGCCAGCAGGCGACTAGCGGGGGTCCAAGAGACCCAGTACTTC; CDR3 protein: CASRRLAGVQETQYF
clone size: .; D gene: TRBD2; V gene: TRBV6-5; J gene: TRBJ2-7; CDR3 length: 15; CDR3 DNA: TGTGCCAGCACCGGGGGACTAGCGGCTTCCTACGAGCAGTACTTC; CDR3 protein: CASTGGLAASYEQYF
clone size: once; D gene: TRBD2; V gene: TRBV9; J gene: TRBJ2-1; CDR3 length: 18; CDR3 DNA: TGTGCCAGCAGCGTAGGGCTAGCGGGAAAATACCTTTACAATGAGCAGTTCTTC; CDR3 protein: CASSVGLAGKYLYNEQFF
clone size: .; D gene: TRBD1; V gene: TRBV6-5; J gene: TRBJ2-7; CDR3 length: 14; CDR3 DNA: TGTGCCAGCAGCCGAGGACAGGGCCCCCACGAGCAGTACTTC; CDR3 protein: CASSRGQGPHEQYF
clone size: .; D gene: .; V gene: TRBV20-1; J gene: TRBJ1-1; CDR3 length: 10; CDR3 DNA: TGCAGTGCTAAGGACAGAGAAGCTTTCTTT; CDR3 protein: CSAKDREAFF
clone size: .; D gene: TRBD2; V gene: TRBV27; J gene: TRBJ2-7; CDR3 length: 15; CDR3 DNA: TGTGCCAGCAGTGGGACTCTAGCGGGACTCTACGAGCAGTACTTC; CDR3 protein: CASSGTLAGLYEQYF
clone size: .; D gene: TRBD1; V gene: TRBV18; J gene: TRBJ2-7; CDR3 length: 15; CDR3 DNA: TGTGCCAGCTCAGCCGTCGGGACAGGGCTGTCCGAGCAGTACTTC; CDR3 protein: CASSAVGTGLSEQYF
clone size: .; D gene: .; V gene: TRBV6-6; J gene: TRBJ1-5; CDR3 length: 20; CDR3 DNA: TGTGCCAGCAGCTACGGCAGAGGAACTTCAGTCCTCCGTTCCATAAGGCCCCAGCATTTT; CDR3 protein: CASSYGRGTSVLRSIRPQHF
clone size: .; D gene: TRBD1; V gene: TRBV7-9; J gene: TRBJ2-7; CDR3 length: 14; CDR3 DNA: TGTGCCAGCACAACAGGGGCCCCATCCTACGAGCAGTACTTC; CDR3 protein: CASTTGAPSYEQYF
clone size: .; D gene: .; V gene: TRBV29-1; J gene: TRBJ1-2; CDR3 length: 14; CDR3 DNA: TGCAGCGTTGCCCGGACCAGGGAAGACTATGGCTACACCTTC; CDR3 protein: CSVARTREDYGYTF
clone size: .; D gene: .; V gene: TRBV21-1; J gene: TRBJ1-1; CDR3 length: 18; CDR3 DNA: TGTGCCAGCAGCAAAGTGGCAGGGGTCTTCGCTTGTTGCACTGAAGCTTTCTTT; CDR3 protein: CASSKVAGVFACCTEAFF
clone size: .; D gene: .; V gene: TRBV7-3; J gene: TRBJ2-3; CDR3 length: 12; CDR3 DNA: TGTGCCAGCAGCCCGAGCACAGATACGCAGTATTTT; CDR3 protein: CASSPSTDTQYF
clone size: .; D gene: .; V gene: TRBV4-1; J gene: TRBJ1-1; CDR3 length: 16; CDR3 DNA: TGCGCCAGCAGCCAAGATCCCCGGGGGGGGTACACTGAAGCTTTCTTT; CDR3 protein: CASSQDPRGGYTEAFF
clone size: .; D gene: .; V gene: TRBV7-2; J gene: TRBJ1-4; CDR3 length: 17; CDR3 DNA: TGTGCCAGCAGCTTAGCACCGACCCTATGGGTCAGGGAAAAACTGTTTTTT; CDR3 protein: CASSLAPTLWVREKLFF
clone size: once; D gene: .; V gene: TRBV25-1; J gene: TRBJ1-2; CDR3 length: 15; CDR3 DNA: TGTGCCAGCAGTGAGACAAGGTTGTGGCCCTATGGCTACACCTTC; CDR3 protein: CASSETRLWPYGYTF
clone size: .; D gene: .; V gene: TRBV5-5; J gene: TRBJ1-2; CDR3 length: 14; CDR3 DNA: TGTGCCAGCAGCTTGGCCTTGGCAGACTATGGCTACACCTTC; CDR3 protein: CASSLALADYGYTF
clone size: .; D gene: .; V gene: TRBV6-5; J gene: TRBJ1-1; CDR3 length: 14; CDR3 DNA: TGTGCCAGCAGTCCCCGTCGCGAGAACACTGAAGCTTTCTTT; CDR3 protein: CASSPRRENTEAFF
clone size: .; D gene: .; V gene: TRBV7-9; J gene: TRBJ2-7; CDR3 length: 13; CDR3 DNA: TGTGCCAGCGGCCCCACCTGGAGCTACGAGCAGTACTTC; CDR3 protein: CASGPTWSYEQYF
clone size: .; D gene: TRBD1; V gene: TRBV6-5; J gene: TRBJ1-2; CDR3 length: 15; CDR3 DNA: TGTGCCAGCAGTTCCGACAGGGGATTGGGCTATGGCTACACCTTC; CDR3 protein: CASSSDRGLGYGYTF
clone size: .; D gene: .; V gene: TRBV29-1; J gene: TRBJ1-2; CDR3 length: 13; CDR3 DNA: TGCAGCGTTCTTGAGGACAGCTACTATGGCTACACCTTC; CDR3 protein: CSVLEDSYYGYTF
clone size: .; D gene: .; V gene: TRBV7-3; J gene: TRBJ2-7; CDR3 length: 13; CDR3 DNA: TGTGCCAGCAGCCCGGGGACACCTTACGAGCAGTACTTC; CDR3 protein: CASSPGTPYEQYF